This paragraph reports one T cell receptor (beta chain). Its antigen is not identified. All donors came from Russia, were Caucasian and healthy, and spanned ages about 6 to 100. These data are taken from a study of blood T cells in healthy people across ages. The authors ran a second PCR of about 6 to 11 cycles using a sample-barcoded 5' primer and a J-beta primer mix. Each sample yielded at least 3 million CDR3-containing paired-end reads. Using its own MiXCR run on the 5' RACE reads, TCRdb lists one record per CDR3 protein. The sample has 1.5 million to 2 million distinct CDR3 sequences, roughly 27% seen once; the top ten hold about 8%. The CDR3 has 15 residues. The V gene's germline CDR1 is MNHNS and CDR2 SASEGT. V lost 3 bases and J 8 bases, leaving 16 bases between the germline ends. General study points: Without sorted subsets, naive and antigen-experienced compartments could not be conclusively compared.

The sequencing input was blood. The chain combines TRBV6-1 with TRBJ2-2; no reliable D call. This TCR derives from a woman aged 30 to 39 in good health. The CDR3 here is CASSDLTLDRGELFF. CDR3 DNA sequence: TGTGCCAGCAGTGACCTAACGTTAGATAGGGGGGAGCTGTTTTTT.